The rows below give T cell receptor beta chains drawn from one sample of a study of a mutant IDH1 vaccine in newly diagnosed glioma. These receptors have no identified antigens. Repertoires were generated with immunoSEQ multiplex PCR, while TCRdb's copy carries only in-frame clones and drops some. The table shows about 68,000 clones, with roughly 84% occurring only once. Here the sequenced sample was PBMCs, taken from a glioma patient whose treatment included an IDH1 peptide vaccine. These receptors all stem from a man aged 18 to 29 with glioma. The CDR3 runs from the conserved cysteine through the conserved F or W. Fields, in order: CDR3 DNA, CDR3 protein, D gene, V gene, J gene. A D gene is named only where the DNA matches it firmly.

CDR3 DNA: TGTGCCAGCAGTCAACGGGCAGAAGCTTTCTTT
CDR3 protein: CASSQRAEAFF
D gene: .
V gene: TRBV11-2
J gene: TRBJ1-1

CDR3 DNA: TGCAGTGCTAGAGATCCTAATGGCTACACCTTC
CDR3 protein: CSARDPNGYTF
D gene: .
V gene: TRBV20-1
J gene: TRBJ1-2

CDR3 DNA: TGCGCCAGCAGCCAAGATCTTAGCGGGTCCTACAATGAGCAGTTCTTC
CDR3 protein: CASSQDLSGSYNEQFF
D gene: TRBD2
V gene: TRBV4-3
J gene: TRBJ2-1

CDR3 DNA: TGTGCCAGCAGCTTGGGGACACTAGCGGGAGGGATAGATACGCAGTATTTT
CDR3 protein: CASSLGTLAGGIDTQYF
D gene: TRBD2
V gene: TRBV5-4
J gene: TRBJ2-3

CDR3 DNA: TGTGCCAGCAGCCCCCAACCTGGACTAGCGGCCCGGGGAGAGACCCAGTACTTC
CDR3 protein: CASSPQPGLAARGETQYF
D gene: TRBD2
V gene: TRBV7-3
J gene: TRBJ2-5

CDR3 DNA: TGTGCCAGCAGTTTATCGGGGGGTGCCGTTGAAAAACTGTTTTTT
CDR3 protein: CASSLSGGAVEKLFF
D gene: .
V gene: TRBV27
J gene: TRBJ1-4

CDR3 DNA: TGTGCCTGGAGTGTACTTAGGGTCTACGAGCAGTACTTC
CDR3 protein: CAWSVLRVYEQYF
D gene: .
V gene: TRBV30
J gene: TRBJ2-7

CDR3 DNA: TGCGCCAGCAGTGATTGGGGACAGAGTGAAAAACTGTTTTTT
CDR3 protein: CASSDWGQSEKLFF
D gene: TRBD1
V gene: TRBV4-1
J gene: TRBJ1-4

CDR3 DNA: TGTGCCAGCAGCTCGGTCTCTGGAAGGGCCCCAAATTACGAGCAGTACTTC
CDR3 protein: CASSSVSGRAPNYEQYF
D gene: .
V gene: TRBV13
J gene: TRBJ2-7

CDR3 DNA: TGTGCCTGGACCCAACAGGCAGGGTCAGCCAACTATGGCTACACCTTC
CDR3 protein: CAWTQQAGSANYGYTF
D gene: .
V gene: TRBV30
J gene: TRBJ1-2

CDR3 DNA: TGTGCCTGGAGCATCCTTAAACAGGGGGCGCGGGGCTACACCTTC
CDR3 protein: CAWSILKQGARGYTF
D gene: TRBD1
V gene: TRBV30
J gene: TRBJ1-2